A selection of T cell receptor beta chains follows, all from one sample in a study of T-cell reconstitution after alpha-beta-depleted transplantation in children. TCRdb re-analysed the PCR reads in MiXCR, keeping a single row per CDR3 protein. The sample carries approximately 520,000 distinct CDR3 sequences, more than 9.5% recorded once. The source was PBMCs, mostly from graft donor cells, collected 180 days after TCRalphabeta/CD19-depleted stem cell transplant. All receptors derive from a female patient aged 2-9 years who had a stem cell transplant for aplastic anemia, so the T cells may come from the graft donor. CDR3s include the opening cysteine and the closing phenylalanine or tryptophan. D genes are given only for firm matches.

d_gene,j_gene,v_gene,CDR3aa
NA,TRBJ1-1,TRBV12-3/TRBV12-4,CASSYTWSGSALWNTEAFF
NA,TRBJ1-6,TRBV7-2,CASSLGGGTSPLHF
TRBD1,TRBJ2-7,TRBV28,CASSLGTGGRGGSYEQYF
TRBD1,TRBJ1-2,TRBV20-1,CSARDDRDGYTF
NA,TRBJ2-3,TRBV5-1,CASSLGTLYSTDTQYF
NA,TRBJ1-2,TRBV29-1,CSVQGQIYGYTF
NA,TRBJ2-7,TRBV7-2,CASSFLGPSYEQYF
NA,TRBJ2-2,TRBV3-1,CASLVGYTGELFF
TRBD2,TRBJ2-5,TRBV12-3/TRBV12-4,CASSFGSPGLAGGGETQYF
NA,TRBJ2-1,TRBV5-1,CASSIASGTPSDNEQFF
TRBD1,TRBJ2-7,TRBV28,CASSTGQGPYEQYF
NA,TRBJ1-2,TRBV12-3/TRBV12-4,CASSSDSLLYGYTF
NA,TRBJ2-5,TRBV14,CASSQERGAGETQYF
NA,TRBJ1-4,TRBV6-2/TRBV6-3,CASRANGRTNEKLFF
NA,TRBJ1-2,TRBV15,CATSRERTTNYGYTF
NA,TRBJ1-4,TRBV30,CAWSPGGTSEKLFF
NA,TRBJ2-2,TRBV3-1,CASSPLGRWDTGELFF
NA,TRBJ2-7,TRBV5-5,CASSLVLGAYYEQYF
TRBD1,TRBJ1-6,TRBV28,CASSLWGTGLIHF
NA,TRBJ1-4,TRBV30,CAWSVPRGSFFNEKLFF
NA,TRBJ2-5,TRBV6-1,CASKWGQAGETQYF
TRBD1,TRBJ1-5,TRBV12-3/TRBV12-4,CASSLGQASNQPQHF
NA,TRBJ1-5,TRBV27,CASSLVLKGKRGQTQHF
TRBD2,TRBJ2-5,TRBV7-3,CASSTLAGARTQYF
NA,TRBJ2-3,TRBV12-3/TRBV12-4,CASRTGPSTDTQYF
TRBD1,TRBJ1-1,TRBV28,CASSLQGQMNTEAFF
NA,TRBJ2-3,TRBV28,CANARQGGDTQYF
NA,TRBJ2-7,TRBV12-3/TRBV12-4,CASSSGPSSYEQYF
NA,TRBJ2-4,TRBV20-1,CSARQGGAKNIQYF
TRBD1,TRBJ2-3,TRBV5-8,CASSLILQGSSLTDTQYF
NA,TRBJ1-1,TRBV29-1,CSVERREGSAFF
NA,TRBJ2-3,TRBV28,CASSFLAGHTDTQYF
NA,TRBJ1-1,TRBV12-3/TRBV12-4,CASSWGAMNTEAFF
TRBD2,TRBJ2-3,TRBV29-1,CSVEGLAASTDTQYF
TRBD1,TRBJ2-3,TRBV4-2,CASSRGQASTDTQYF
TRBD2,TRBJ2-1,TRBV11-1,CASSLAAGGLEDEQFF
TRBD1,TRBJ2-7,TRBV5-1,CASSLDRGLPYEQYF
NA,TRBJ2-1,TRBV4-3,CASSQGAGTANEQFF
NA,TRBJ1-1,TRBV12-3/TRBV12-4,CASSIHRGNTEAFF
TRBD1,TRBJ2-5,TRBV5-1,CASSLGDRLSQETQYF
TRBD2,TRBJ2-1,TRBV7-2,CASSSQRAGDNEQFF
NA,TRBJ1-1,TRBV12-3/TRBV12-4,CASGTGPGIFEAFF
NA,TRBJ1-5,TRBV20-1,CCARPSGQMGNQPQHF
NA,TRBJ2-3,TRBV15,CATSTLPDTQYF
TRBD2,TRBJ2-1,TRBV6-1,CASSPWREGPFSEQFF
TRBD2,TRBJ2-5,TRBV5-1,CASSSYSLRRESWGTETQYF
NA,TRBJ2-5,TRBV12-3/TRBV12-4,CASSPPTDQETQYF